This TCR beta chain was profiled in a study of Tregs in tolerant kidney transplant recipients. Overall study results and limits: Tolerant patients' donor-specific Tregs expanded beyond overall Tregs, suggesting antigen-driven growth. Validation in larger populations is needed because few patients were studied. The most relevant donor-specific Treg TCRbeta repertoire apparently came from expansion with activated donor B cells.

This clone was seen a few times. The antigen is unknown. Only in-frame clones appear in the TCRdb table, and some are missing; sequencing was by immunoSEQ multiplex PCR. The sample consists of nearly 50,000 clones, about nine tenths of them appearing once. After removal of 5 bases from V and 1 base from J, the junction contained 5 bases not matched to a gene. This CDR3 spans 15 amino acids. Germline V gene sequence: CDR1 PRHDT, CDR2 FYEKMQ (reference sequence). Recipients received nonmyeloablative bone marrow transplants from related graft donors, with transient mixed chimerism. CD4+CD25+CD127- Tregs, CD4+CD25- non-Tregs, CD4 and CD8 cells were sorted.

J is TRBJ2-3 and V is TRBV13; 8 positions match TRBD2. The source of this sequence is a human patient who received a combined kidney and bone marrow transplant. Certain T cells may be donor cells from the graft. Source: CD8+ T cells from blood (PBMCs), taken 12 months after the transplant. In nucleotides, the CDR3 is TGTGCCAGCAGCCGCCTAGCGGGTGGCACAGATACGCAGTATTTT. This codes for CASSRLAGGTDTQYF.